A single sample is the source of the 30 T cell receptor beta chains below, sequenced in a study of T cells in Graves' hyperthyroidism and ophthalmopathy. Amplified TCR beta CDR3 regions derived from RNA transcripts. RT-PCR in the first round (using the HTBI primer set) targeted the TCR CDR3. A single record per CDR3 protein comes from TCRdb applying MiXCR to the multiplex PCR reads. The sample consists of around 500,000 distinct CDR3 sequences, about 16% of them appearing once. Sample: blood. The receptors were gathered from a young woman with Graves' ophthalmopathy.

At least ten counts were recorded for this clonotype. The V gene is TRBV7-2, the J gene TRBJ2-1; a weak D match, TRBD2 (5 bases). V was trimmed by 3 bases and J by 3 bases, leaving 15 bases between them. The CDR3 spans 16 residues. The germline V gene has CDR1 SGHTA and CDR2 FQGNSA. The CDR3 spells CASSFTLDSNYNEQFF. As DNA, the CDR3 is TGTGCCAGCAGCTTCACCCTGGACTCGAACTACAATGAGCAGTTCTTC.

In this sample, this clonotype turned up many times. The J gene is TRBJ1-1, the V gene TRBV27; D unresolved. From germline, CDR1 is MNHEY and CDR2 SMNVEV (reference sequence). This CDR3 region has 13 residues. Between the trimmed V and J ends, which lost 2 bases and 4 bases, there was a span of 8 bases. The CDR3 bases are TGTGCCAGCAGTTTAAACGTACTCACTGAAGCTTTCTTT. This gives the protein CASSLNVLTEAFF.

The chain links TRBV4-3 to TRBJ2-2; D ambiguous. The germline V and J ends were trimmed by 0 bases and 8 bases, with 4 bases remaining between them. Germline CDR1 is LGHNA and CDR2 is YSLEER. The length of the CDR3 is 12 residues. CDR3 amino acids: CASSQDRGELFF. CDR3 sequence (DNA): TGCGCCAGCAGCCAAGATCGGGGGGAGCTGTTTTTT.

Worth noting for this clonotype: A much larger clonotype is one base distant, so this may be a read error. The V and J genes are TRBV5-1 and TRBJ2-5, with TRBD1 identical over 8 bases. Germline-derived CDR1 and CDR2 are SGHRS and YFSETQ. The length of the CDR3 is 15 residues. In DNA, the CDR3 is TGCGCCAGCAGCTTGACAGGGGGTGTCCAAGAGACCCAGCACTTC. Its translation is CASSLTGGVQETQHF.

This clonotype was found a few times. The CDR3 region is CAVAGTVVEETQYF. CDR3 sequence (DNA): TGTGCCGTAGCCGGGACAGTGGTTGAAGAGACCCAGTACTTC. V usage is TRBV28 and J usage is TRBJ2-5, with 7 nucleotides matching TRBD1. Germline CDR1 is MDHEN and CDR2 is SYDVKM. This CDR3 region has 14 residues. V shed 11 bases and J 3 bases; nucleotides not matched to a gene: 12.

Only a few counts were recorded for this clonotype. The V call is TRBV12-5, the J call TRBJ2-3, with a possible D match to TRBD2 (6 bases). From germline, CDR1 is LGHNT and CDR2 FRNRAP. V was cut by 4 bases and J by 2 bases, with 10 bases left in between. The CDR3 covers 14 residues. In nucleotides, the CDR3 is TGTGCTAGTGGTTCTACGGACTACACAGATACGCAGTATTTT. Residues: CASGSTDYTDTQYF.

This clonotype was counted many times. The chain employs TRBV12-5 and TRBJ2-3, with TRBD2 matching 8 bases. The V gene end was trimmed by 7 bases and the J gene end by 6 bases; junction bases not matched to a gene: 12. The CDR3 has 15 residues. The germline V gene has CDR1 LGHNT and CDR2 FRNRAP. In DNA, the CDR3 is TGTGCTAGTGCCGGGGGACGGGAGGGCCCGGATACGCAGTATTTT. Protein: CASAGGREGPDTQYF.

This clonotype has ten or more counts. The chain combines TRBV28 with TRBJ2-7; no definite D call. Trimming shortened V by 5 bases and J by 5 bases, and 13 bases separated the two germline ends. The CDR3 is 13 amino acids. Germline V lookup: CDR1 MDHEN, CDR2 SYDVKM. CDR3 bases: TGTGCCAGCAGTCCCTTTTCCCCACACGAGCAGTACTTC. Translated: CASSPFSPHEQYF.

This clonotype was counted a few times. The chain couples TRBV5-1 to TRBJ1-1, with 10 bases identical to TRBD1. Germline CDR1 SGHRS, CDR2 YFSETQ. The CDR3 is made up of 15 amino acids. V lost 8 bases, J lost 7 bases, and 14 bases stayed unmatched. The CDR3 region is CASTPGRDRGHEAFF. The CDR3 DNA reads TGCGCCAGTACTCCCGGGCGGGACAGGGGACATGAAGCTTTCTTT.

This clonotype was seen at least ten times. The chain couples TRBV20-1 to TRBJ2-7; D is perhaps TRBD1 or TRBD2 (5 bases each). Trimming cost V 6 bases and J 0 bases, with 15 bases left between them. The CDR3 covers 14 residues. Germline values: CDR1 DFQATT, CDR2 SNEGSKA (reference sequence). CDR3 amino acids: CSARGFSSSYEQYF. CDR3 nucleotide sequence: TGCAGTGCACGGGGCTTCTCGAGCTCCTACGAGCAGTACTTC.

This clonotype has ten or more counts. The rearrangement joins TRBV6-1 to TRBJ2-7; D might be TRBD2 (6 bases). Germline-derived CDR1 and CDR2 are MNHNS and SASEGT. The germline V and J ends were trimmed by 8 bases and 2 bases, with 16 bases remaining between them. The CDR3 loop spans 14 amino acids. This chain's CDR3 is CASSGVDPTYEQYF. The CDR3 nucleotides read TGTGCCAGCTCGGGGGTTGATCCAACCTACGAGCAGTACTTC.

This clonotype has ten or more counts. The genes are TRBV3-1 and TRBJ2-1, with 11 bases aligning to TRBD2. The CDR3 is made up of 16 amino acids. V lost 7 bases, J lost 8 bases, and 13 bases stayed unmatched. CDR1 and CDR2 from the germline V gene are LGHDT and YNNKEL (reference sequence). Here the CDR3 reads CASTPLTSGSRDEQFF. Written as DNA, the CDR3 is TGTGCCAGCACTCCCTTAACTAGCGGGAGTCGAGATGAGCAGTTCTTC.

The table lists this clonotype with a few counts. This chain connects TRBV6-9 to TRBJ2-5; perhaps TRBD2 as D (6 bases). The CDR3 sequence is 15 residues long. Looked up from germline, CDR1 is MNHGY and CDR2 is SVAAGI. V was pared by 1 base and J by 9 bases, with 18 bases between. Written as DNA, the CDR3 is TGTGCCAGCAGTTATTTAAAAGGGGAGGTGAATGCCCAGTACTTC. This encodes CASSYLKGEVNAQYF.

This clonotype was detected many times. V usage is TRBV30 and J usage is TRBJ2-3, with a weak D call TRBD1 (5 bases). The CDR3 extends over 13 amino acids. The V gene's germline CDR1 is GTSNPN and CDR2 SVGIG (reference sequence). V was cut by 0 bases and J by 3 bases, with 7 bases left in between. In DNA, the CDR3 is TGTGCCTGGAGTGTAGGGGCTACAGATACGCAGTATTTT. As protein: CAWSVGATDTQYF.

Ten or more counts support this clonotype. The V call is TRBV7-2, the J call TRBJ1-5; D is ambiguous. CDR1 and CDR2 (germline): SGHTA, FQGNSA. V dropped 2 bases and J dropped 1 base, with 21 bases sitting between them. This CDR3 comprises 19 residues. CDR3 in amino acids: CASSLFPRIGQSSNQPQHF. The CDR3 coding sequence is TGTGCCAGCAGCTTATTTCCGAGAATAGGTCAGAGCAGCAATCAGCCCCAGCATTTT.

The genes are TRBV14 and TRBJ2-6; maybe TRBD1 (5 bases). The CDR3 spans 17 residues. Trimming removed 0 bases from V and 2 bases from J, with 11 bases in between. The germline V gene encodes CDR1 SGHDN and CDR2 FVKESK. The CDR3 DNA reads TGTGCCAGCAGCCAAGAGCAGGGAAGGACTGGGGCCAACGTCCTGACTTTC. It codes for CASSQEQGRTGANVLTF. The full variable domain, its missing parts supplied by reference TRBV14 and TRBJ2-6, is EAGVTQFPSHSVIEKGQTVTLRCDPISGHDNLYWYRRVMGKEIKFLLHFVKESKQDESGMPNNRFLAERTGGTYSTLKVQPAELEDSGVYFCASSQEQGRTGANVLTFGAGSRLTVL.

Many counts were recorded for this clonotype. V and J are TRBV6-6 and TRBJ2-7; TRBD2 matches 10 bases. Germline assignment: CDR1 MNHNY and CDR2 SVGAGI (reference sequence). CDR3 length: 17 amino acids. Losses at the gene ends were 0 bases for V and 0 bases for J; bases not matched to a gene: 5. CDR3 sequence (DNA): TGTGCCAGCAGTTACTCGAAAGGACTAGCGGACTCCTACGAGCAGTACTTC. Its translation is CASSYSKGLADSYEQYF.

This clonotype was detected ten times or more. This chain links TRBV18 with TRBJ1-1, with a tentative D call TRBD1 (6 bases). Trimming pared 5 bases from V and 3 bases from J, leaving 10 bases between. This CDR3 is built from 13 residues. Germline CDR1 and CDR2: KGHSH and LQKENI. CDR3 protein: CASSIRQDTEAFF. CDR3 sequence (DNA): TGTGCCAGCTCAATTCGACAGGACACTGAAGCTTTCTTT.

The genes are TRBV24-1 and TRBJ1-2; D ambiguous. Germline CDR1 is KGHDR and CDR2 is SFDVKD. The V end lost 4 bases, the J end lost 1 base, and 24 bases lay between the germline ends. This CDR3 contains 19 residues. The CDR3 DNA reads TGTGCCACCAGTGAGGTAGGCCTCAACAGCAGGAACGATAACTATGGCTACACCTTC. Encoded protein: CATSEVGLNSRNDNYGYTF.

The sample holds many counts of this clonotype. The chain recombines TRBV5-1 with TRBJ1-2; TRBD1 is a possible D gene (6 bases). This CDR3 comprises 13 residues. V gave up 4 bases and J gave up 4 bases, with 11 bases separating them. Germline V gives CDR1 SGHRS, CDR2 YFSETQ. In DNA, the CDR3 is TGCGCCAGCAGCGACAGGACCTCCTATGGCTACACCTTC. It translates to CASSDRTSYGYTF.

In this sample, this clonotype turned up many times. The rearrangement uses TRBV12-3 or TRBV12-4 and TRBJ2-1; D is perhaps TRBD1 or TRBD2 (6 bases each). The CDR3 length is 13 residues. V lost 9 bases and J lost 8, with 17 bases in between. The CDR3 loop reads CASTKGGRDEQFF. Written as DNA, the CDR3 is TGTGCCAGTACTAAGGGGGGTCGAGATGAGCAGTTCTTC.

This clonotype was detected many times. The chain employs TRBV28 and TRBJ1-1; D is uncertain. This CDR3 has 15 amino acids. The V gene lost 2 bases and the J gene lost 1 base, with 11 bases spanning the gap. Germline-derived CDR1 and CDR2 are MDHEN and SYDVKM. CDR3 sequence (DNA): TGTGCCAGCAGTTTAGCGGAGGGCCCGAACACTGAAGCTTTCTTT. Translating it yields CASSLAEGPNTEAFF.

This clonotype was counted at least ten times. This chain uses TRBV9 with TRBJ1-5; the D is unclear. This CDR3 comprises 9 residues. The germline V gene encodes CDR1 SGDLS and CDR2 YYNGEE. V lost 6 bases and J 5 bases, leaving 0 bases between the germline ends. CDR3 nucleotide sequence: TGTGCCAGCAATCAGCCCCAGCATTTT. It is translated as CASNQPQHF.

This clonotype was recorded many times. This chain joins TRBV7-2 and TRBJ2-4; 11 bases fit TRBD2. Looked up from germline, CDR1 is SGHTA and CDR2 is FQGNSA. The CDR3 extends over 16 amino acids. Trimming took 9 bases from V and 5 from J; bases not matched to a gene: 12. The CDR3 region is CASALRSGRAENIQYF. CDR3 DNA: TGTGCCAGTGCATTACGTAGCGGGAGGGCGGAAAACATTCAGTACTTC.

This clonotype was picked up a small number of times. The V call is TRBV28, the J call TRBJ2-1; TRBD1 matches at 7 bases. The germline gives CDR1 MDHEN, CDR2 SYDVKM. CDR3 size: 15 residues. Trimming cost V 5 bases and J 6 bases; bases outside gene matches: 10. This chain's CDR3 is CASSPWTGGSNEQFF. The CDR3 DNA reads as TGTGCCAGCAGTCCATGGACAGGCGGTAGCAATGAGCAGTTCTTC. Full variable domain (missing parts from reference TRBV28 and TRBJ2-1): DVKVTQSSRYLVKRTGEKVFLECVQDMDHENMFWYRQDPGLGLRLIYFSYDVKMKEKGDIPEGYSVSREKKERFSLILESASTNQTSMYLCASSPWTGGSNEQFFGPGTRLTVL.

This clonotype has a count of ten or more. The CDR3 DNA reads TGTGCCAGCAGGGTGACAGGTTCTCGGTATGGCTACACCTTC. Translated, it gives CASRVTGSRYGYTF. The chain couples TRBV28 to TRBJ1-2; maybe TRBD1 (6 bases). V lost 6 bases and J 5 bases, leaving 16 bases between the germline ends. The CDR3 runs 14 residues. Germline CDR1 MDHEN, CDR2 SYDVKM.

Note on this clonotype: It may be a read error: a sequence one base away is much more abundant. This sequence joins TRBV7-2 and TRBJ1-2; D might be TRBD1 (5 bases). Germline V CDR1 and CDR2: SGHTA, FQGNSA. The CDR3 has 14 amino acids. The CDR3 bases are TGTCCCAGCAGCGGCTCAGGGAAGTACTATGGCTACACCTTC. It specifies CPSSGSGKYYGYTF.

This chain links TRBV20-1 with TRBJ2-5; no firm D call. Trimming pared 5 bases from V and 5 bases from J, leaving 15 bases between. This CDR3 region has 13 residues. CDR1 is DFQATT and CDR2 is SNEGSKA in the germline V gene (reference sequence). CDR3 residues: CSARSGPEETQYF. The CDR3 nucleotides are TGCAGTGCTCGGTCCGGGCCCGAGGAGACCCAGTACTTC.

This clonotype was detected ten times or more. This chain links TRBV29-1 with TRBJ1-2, with TRBD1 matching over 8 bases. The junction had 7 bases not matched to a gene; V was cut back by 3 bases and J by 4 bases. Per the germline V gene, CDR1 is SQVTM and CDR2 is ANQGSEA. The CDR3 spans 14 residues. CDR3 nucleotide sequence: TGCAGCGTTGATAATGGGACAGGAATCTATGGCTACACCTTC. This encodes CSVDNGTGIYGYTF.

This clonotype was recorded many times. This chain links TRBV28 with TRBJ2-3; 8 nucleotides align to TRBD2. Germline CDR1 and CDR2: MDHEN and SYDVKM. V trimming: 4 bases; J trimming: 1 base; junction bases outside the gene matches: 22. This CDR3 has 21 amino acids. CDR3 sequence (DNA): TGTGCCAGCAGTTCCCGGCGACTAGCGTTGTCTGTTTTGTTTCGCACAGATACGCAGTATTTT. Its translation: CASSSRRLALSVLFRTDTQYF.